These 29 T cell receptor beta chains originate from one sample sequenced in a study of CD8 T cells in ankylosing spondylitis. General observations from the study: Seemingly distinctive of ankylosing spondylitis blood was a TCR beta motif formed by eight highly homologous variants.

Antigens for these TCRs are unknown. Each CDR3 protein is one row after TCRdb ran MiXCR on the 5' RACE reads. Here the sample spans fewer than 500,000 distinct CDR3 sequences, about a fifth being singletons. Source material: blood, either unsorted or a sorted T cell fraction (not recorded which). These receptor sequences come from a male donor with ankylosing spondylitis.

The chain has TRBV5-1 and TRBJ2-6; the D gene is possibly TRBD1 (6 bases). CDR3 length: 19 residues. Germline V gives CDR1 SGHRS, CDR2 YFSETQ. V gave up 7 bases and J gave up 2 bases, with 25 bases separating them. The CDR3 DNA follows: TGCGCCAGCTCACGGGTACAGGGTTCTAAAGCTACTGGGGCCAACGTCCTGACTTTC. It encodes CASSRVQGSKATGANVLTF.

The sample holds a few counts of this clonotype. The junction and the germline gene differ at one end; a read error may be behind it. The V gene is TRBV7-2, the J gene TRBJ2-2; TRBD2 aligns across 9 bases. The CDR3 length is 14 residues. Germline assignment: CDR1 SGHTA and CDR2 FQGNSA. Written as DNA, the CDR3 is TGTGCCAGCAGCGTAGCGGGAGTTCCCGGGGAGCTGTTTTTT. It yields the protein CASSVAGVPGELFF.

V gene TRBV12-3 or TRBV12-4 combines with J gene TRBJ2-5; D is possibly TRBD2 (6 bases). The CDR3 totals 14 residues. V was pared by 6 bases and J by 5 bases, with 16 bases between. The CDR3 here is CASSTTRQGETQYF. The CDR3 DNA reads TGTGCCAGCAGCACGACTAGGCAAGGGGAGACCCAGTACTTC.

This clonotype appeared a few times. The chain uses TRBV20-1 and TRBJ2-1; no reliable D call. The V end lost 6 bases, the J end lost 5 bases, and 14 bases lay between the germline ends. CDR3 length: 13 residues. CDR1 DFQATT and CDR2 SNEGSKA come from the germline V gene (reference sequence). CDR3 in DNA: TGCAGTGCACCCTCCCAGTGGGACAATGAGCAGTTCTTC. Translated, it gives CSAPSQWDNEQFF.

A few counts support this clonotype. The rearrangement links TRBV5-1 to TRBJ1-3, with D maybe TRBD1 (5 bases). Trimming stripped 4 bases from V and 0 bases from J, with 17 bases between. Germline CDR1 reads SGHRS; CDR2 reads YFSETQ. CDR3 size: 17 residues. The CDR3 region is CASSNSGTPNSGNTIYF. Written as DNA, the CDR3 is TGCGCCAGCAGCAACTCCGGGACCCCAAACTCTGGAAACACCATATATTTT. Filled out from reference TRBV5-1 and TRBJ1-3, the complete variable domain reads KAGVTQTPRYLIKTRGQQVTLSCSPISGHRSVSWYQQTPGQGLQFLFEYFSETQRNKGNFPGRFSGRQFSNSRSEMNVSTLELGDSALYLCASSNSGTPNSGNTIYFGEGSWLTVV.

V usage is TRBV6-1 and J usage is TRBJ1-2, with TRBD1 identical over 7 bases. This CDR3 contains 15 residues. The ends lost 3 bases at V and 2 bases at J; junction bases unmatched: 6. Germline-derived CDR1 and CDR2 are MNHNS and SASEGT. The CDR3 coding sequence is TGTGCCAGCAGTGACGTGGCAGGGGGGAACTATGGCTACACCTTC. It codes for CASSDVAGGNYGYTF.

The chain combines TRBV3-1 with TRBJ2-4; no clear D gene. From germline, CDR1 is LGHDT and CDR2 YNNKEL (reference sequence). Trimming took 5 bases from V and 8 from J, leaving 10 bases between them. This CDR3 contains 12 residues. This CDR3 reads CASSYSGDIQYF. In DNA form, the CDR3 reads TGTGCCAGCAGCTACTCTGGTGACATTCAGTACTTC. Complete variable domain (other parts from reference TRBV3-1 and TRBJ2-4): DTAVSQTPKYLVTQMGNDKSIKCEQNLGHDTMYWYKQDSKKFLKIMFSYNNKELIINETVPNRFSPKSPDKAHLNLHINSLELGDSAVYFCASSYSGDIQYFGAGTRLSVL.

V usage is TRBV29-1 and J usage is TRBJ1-1; D ambiguous. Germline assignment: CDR1 SQVTM and CDR2 ANQGSEA. The germline V and J ends were trimmed by 6 bases and 5 bases, with 7 bases remaining between them. There are 10 residues in the CDR3. CDR3 sequence: CSVYRTEAFF. CDR3 DNA: TGCAGCGTATATCGAACTGAAGCTTTCTTT.

This chain uses TRBV5-1 with TRBJ1-5, with no clear D. There are 16 residues in the CDR3. V lost 0 bases and J lost 0, with 10 bases in between. The germline gives CDR1 SGHRS, CDR2 YFSETQ. CDR3 in amino acids: CASSLGGSGSNQPQHF. The CDR3, as DNA: TGCGCCAGCAGCTTGGGAGGCTCCGGTAGCAATCAGCCCCAGCATTTT.

This sequence joins TRBV5-8 and TRBJ2-7, with D possibly being TRBD1 (6 bases). This CDR3 has 15 amino acids. Germline lookup yields CDR1 SGHTS and CDR2 YDEGEE. V lost 0 bases to trimming and J lost 6 bases, with 16 bases between them. The CDR3 here is CASSLVQGLQSEQYF. DNA for the CDR3: TGTGCCAGCAGCTTGGTCCAGGGGCTTCAGTCCGAGCAGTACTTC.

This clonotype turned up a few times. The chain uses TRBV28 and TRBJ2-1; TRBD2 aligns across 7 bases. The V segment lost 5 bases and the J segment 6 bases; nucleotides outside the gene matches: 16. The CDR3 extends over 17 amino acids. CDR1 MDHEN and CDR2 SYDVKM come from the germline V gene. The CDR3 region is CASSPHLGDYSSNEQFF. CDR3 bases: TGTGCCAGCAGTCCCCACCTCGGGGACTACTCAAGCAATGAGCAGTTCTTC.

This chain's CDR3 is CSVDVTGAYEQYF. In nucleotides, the CDR3 is TGCAGCGTTGATGTTACGGGAGCCTACGAGCAGTACTTC. This chain joins TRBV29-1 and TRBJ2-7, with D tentatively TRBD2 (6 bases). Germline CDR1 SQVTM, CDR2 ANQGSEA. V lost 3 bases and J 2 bases, leaving 11 bases between the germline ends. This CDR3 is built from 13 residues.

CDR3 DNA sequence: TGCGCCAGCAGCTTGCCTAGCGAGGTGGAGACCCAGTACTTC. Translation gives CASSLPSEVETQYF. The chain carries TRBV5-1 and TRBJ2-5; maybe TRBD2 (6 bases). The CDR3 length is 14 residues. Germline V gene sequence: CDR1 SGHRS, CDR2 YFSETQ. V was shortened by 1 base and J by 5 bases, with 12 bases between the two germline ends. Together with reference TRBV5-1 and TRBJ2-5, the CDR3 gives the full variable domain: KAGVTQTPRYLIKTRGQQVTLSCSPISGHRSVSWYQQTPGQGLQFLFEYFSETQRNKGNFPGRFSGRQFSNSRSEMNVSTLELGDSALYLCASSLPSEVETQYFGPGTRLLVL.

This chain connects TRBV5-1 to TRBJ2-7; D is unclear. V lost 0 bases to trimming and J lost 3 bases, with 13 bases between them. The CDR3 consists of 15 residues. Germline lookup yields CDR1 SGHRS and CDR2 YFSETQ. CDR3 protein: CASSLVGNKFYEQYF. The CDR3 DNA reads as TGCGCCAGCAGCTTGGTGGGGAATAAGTTCTACGAGCAGTACTTC.

This chain uses TRBV29-1 with TRBJ2-2; TRBD2 agrees at 9 bases. With V trimmed by 5 bases and J by 7 bases, 11 bases remained unmatched. The CDR3 has 15 amino acids. Germline V lookup: CDR1 SQVTM, CDR2 ANQGSEA. The CDR3 protein is CSVFGLAGFDGELFF. CDR3 in DNA: TGCAGCGTTTTTGGTCTAGCGGGGTTTGACGGGGAGCTGTTTTTT.

V gene TRBV20-1 combines with J gene TRBJ2-3, with 8 nucleotides matching TRBD1. CDR1 and CDR2 (germline): DFQATT, SNEGSKA (reference sequence). There are 14 residues in the CDR3. J lost 2 bases, V lost 6 bases, and 7 bases had no gene match. The CDR3 region is CSAQRDRITDTQYF. The CDR3 nucleotides read TGCAGTGCGCAAAGGGACAGGATCACAGATACGCAGTATTTT.

On this clonotype: The junction departs from germline at one end; a sequencing error may be responsible. The V call is TRBV12-3 or TRBV12-4, the J call TRBJ2-7; 12 nucleotides agree with TRBD2. This CDR3 spans 15 amino acids. CDR3 nucleotide sequence: TGTGCCAGCAGTCTAGCGGGAGGGGGTAGGAACGAGCAGTACTTC. Its protein product is CASSLAGGGRNEQYF.

Ten or more counts support this clonotype. This chain joins TRBV20-1 and TRBJ1-4, with D possibly matching TRBD1 (5 bases). The CDR3 consists of 11 residues. Germline assignment: CDR1 DFQATT and CDR2 SNEGSKA (reference sequence). The CDR3 DNA is TGCAGCGGCACAACAGGCGAAAAACTGTTTTTT. Amino acid sequence: CSGTTGEKLFF.

This clonotype was observed once. The V call is TRBV5-1, the J call TRBJ2-3; 13 positions match TRBD2. The CDR3 consists of 15 residues. The ends lost 5 bases at V and 4 bases at J; junction bases unmatched: 4. From germline, CDR1 is SGHRS and CDR2 YFSETQ. The CDR3 DNA follows: TGCGCCAGCAGGCCGGGACTAGCGGGACCAGATACGCAGTATTTT. Translated: CASRPGLAGPDTQYF.

This clonotype was counted a single time. The chain recombines TRBV5-6 with TRBJ2-7; possibly TRBD1 for D (6 bases). CDR1 is SGHDT and CDR2 is YYEEEE in the germline V gene. The CDR3 runs to 13 residues. With 0 bases removed from V and 7 bases from J, the gap between germline ends came to 11 bases. The CDR3 DNA sequence: TGTGCCAGCAGCTTGGACAGGGCGGAGGAGCAGTACTTC. It is translated as CASSLDRAEEQYF. The variable domain in full, with the rest retrieved from reference TRBV5-6 and TRBJ2-7, is DAGVTQSPTHLIKTRGQQVTLRCSPKSGHDTVSWYQQALGQGPQFIFQYYEEEERQRGNFPDRFSGHQFPNYSSELNVNALLLGDSALYLCASSLDRAEEQYFGPGTRLTVT.

The genes are TRBV20-1 and TRBJ1-1, with D unclear. The V gene's germline CDR1 is DFQATT and CDR2 SNEGSKA (reference sequence). This CDR3 is built from 11 residues. The germline V and J ends were trimmed by 7 bases and 1 base, with 7 bases remaining between them. The DNA of the CDR3 is TGCAGTGAAGATTCGAACACTGAAGCTTTCTTT. Its protein product is CSEDSNTEAFF.

CDR3 DNA sequence: TGTGCCAGCAGTTTTGACGGGTCCTACGAGCAGTACTTC. Translating gives CASSFDGSYEQYF. The chain couples TRBV12-3 or TRBV12-4 to TRBJ2-7; D is unresolved. Trimming removed 3 bases at V and 1 base at J, with 7 bases between. CDR3 size: 13 residues.

There are a few counts of this clonotype. This chain joins TRBV20-1 and TRBJ1-2; possible D gene TRBD1, 6 bases. Germline loops: CDR1 DFQATT, CDR2 SNEGSKA (reference sequence). CDR3 length: 16 residues. Trimming stripped 1 base from V and 2 bases from J, with 17 bases between. The CDR3 region has the DNA TGCAGTGCTAGAGGGGCAGGGGTGAATTACAACTATGGCTACACCTTC. Its translation: CSARGAGVNYNYGYTF.

The V and J genes are TRBV28 and TRBJ2-7; TRBD1 matches 8 bases. Germline CDR1 and CDR2: MDHEN and SYDVKM. After removal of 5 bases from V and 9 bases from J, the junction contained 12 bases not matched to a gene. The CDR3 loop spans 14 amino acids. CDR3 nucleotide sequence: TGTGCCAGCAGTACACCCGGACAGGGCCGGGCGCAGTACTTC. The encoded protein is CASSTPGQGRAQYF.

This chain joins TRBV6-1 and TRBJ2-2; D ambiguous. This CDR3 region has 17 residues. Trimming removed 3 bases from V and 2 bases from J, with 16 bases in between. The germline V gene encodes CDR1 MNHNS and CDR2 SASEGT. The CDR3 sequence is CASSDLLPGPNTGELFF. CDR3 in DNA: TGTGCCAGCAGTGACCTCCTGCCCGGGCCCAACACCGGGGAGCTGTTTTTT.

The V call is TRBV6-2 or TRBV6-3, the J call TRBJ2-7; 8 bases match TRBD1. Germline values: CDR1 MNHEY, CDR2 SVGEGT. The length of the CDR3 is 13 residues. V was clipped by 8 bases and J by 3 bases; unmatched bases: 6. The CDR3 protein is CASRGQGVYEQYF. The CDR3 coding sequence is TGTGCCAGCCGCGGACAGGGAGTCTACGAGCAGTACTTC.

The V call is TRBV14, the J call TRBJ2-5; tentative D call: TRBD1 (6 bases). Germline CDR1 is SGHDN and CDR2 is FVKESK. The V end was cut by 1 base, the J end by 0 bases, with 18 bases between. The CDR3 is made up of 18 amino acids. CDR3 in amino acids: CASSQVFLRDKYQETQYF. The CDR3 bases are TGTGCCAGCAGCCAAGTGTTTCTCCGGGACAAGTACCAAGAGACCCAGTACTTC.

This clonotype was counted a few times. The genes are TRBV7-2 and TRBJ2-1, with D maybe TRBD1 (5 bases). Germline V gives CDR1 SGHTA, CDR2 FQGNSA. This CDR3 region has 14 residues. V was cut by 5 bases and J by 5 bases, with 13 bases left in between. The CDR3 DNA is TGTGCCAGCAGCCGTCCCCAAGGGGACAATGAGCAGTTCTTC. It specifies CASSRPQGDNEQFF.

The rearrangement links TRBV27 to TRBJ1-6; no definite D call. V gave up 5 bases and J gave up 7 bases, with 12 bases separating them. The CDR3 length is 14 residues. CDR1 and CDR2 (germline): MNHEY, SMNVEV (reference sequence). The CDR3 DNA reads TGTGCCAGCAGTACGAGACGGGAGAATTCACCCCTCCACTTT. This sequence encodes CASSTRRENSPLHF.